The present entry profiles one T cell receptor beta chain with its context. This sample stems from a study of cytomegalovirus exposure and HLA in healthy donors. In the PCR, 60 Vbeta and 13 Jbeta primers were used. This table comes from immunoSEQ multiplex PCR, and its TCRdb copy is limited to in-frame clones, with some not included. The sample contains 98,000 or so clones, around three quarters of which appear only once. This CDR3 has 16 residues. With V trimmed by 6 bases and J by 4 bases, 12 bases remained unmatched. Germline assignment: CDR1 SGHRS and CDR2 YFSETQ. The sample taken for sequencing was PBMCs. This sequence joins TRBV5-1 and TRBJ2-3, with 9 positions matching TRBD2. This TCR derives from a man aged 35 to 55 in good health and CMV-seronegative. CDR3 in DNA: TGCGCCAGCATGACGGGACTAGCTGCTGGGTCAGATACGCAGTATTTT. Encoded protein: CASMTGLAAGSDTQYF.